Included here is one T cell receptor beta chain sequence, with context. Its antigen remains unknown. A read error may be the cause here, since a much bigger clone is one base away. The sample comes from a study of tumor-infiltrating lymphocytes in primary liver carcinoma. With 400 to 550 ng total RNA as template and a constant-region primer, TCR beta cDNA was made. Three nested multiplex PCR rounds, a slightly modified ARM-PCR, produced the libraries for TCR beta. Both of the initial two PCR rounds ran for roughly 11 cycles and employed TRBV1-TRBV30 forward primers alongside a C-beta reverse primer. TCRdb used MiXCR to reprocess the multiplex PCR reads, holding one entry per CDR3 protein. This sample yields approximately 330,000 distinct CDR3 sequences, of which around 60% are seen a single time; 5.5% to 7% belongs to the top ten. For blood RNA, unsorted whole blood served as the source, and germline DNA was extracted too. Donors were untreated and chronically infected with HBV.

CDR1 is SGHRS and CDR2 is YFSETQ in the germline V gene. This CDR3 comprises 15 residues. General study results and limits: The 250 largest clones made up significantly more of tumor than blood repertoires (p = 0.039).

The sequence was collected from a man aged 40-55 years with primary liver carcinoma and hepatitis B virus infection. The sequenced sample was peripheral blood. The chain combines TRBV5-1 with TRBJ2-7; either TRBD1 or TRBD2 may fit D (5 bases each). The CDR3 DNA follows: TGCGCCAGCAGCTTCACCGGGACGGACTCCTACGATCAGTACTTC. It codes for CASSFTGTDSYDQYF.